This TCR beta chain was recorded in a study of cytomegalovirus exposure and HLA in healthy donors. Primers: 60 Vbeta forward and 13 Jbeta reverse. Sequencing used immunoSEQ multiplex PCR; TCRdb keeps in-frame clones, though not all of them. The sample shows approximately 210,000 clones, 82% of them seen only once. General study results and limits: A missense variant in DCLRE1C was later tied to TCR beta V- and J-gene trimming. Compared with the roughly 670-donor mean, an Asian-associated ancestry cluster reportedly had fewer N-insertions, according to a later analysis.

This clone came up once. Antigen unknown. Germline V gene lookup returns CDR1 MDHEN and CDR2 SYDVKM. The CDR3 runs 15 residues. The J segment lost 2 bases and the V segment lost 5 bases, leaving 9 bases of the junction unmatched. Input material: PBMCs. The origin of this receptor is a man aged 35-49 years in good health and CMV-seropositive. This chain joins TRBV28 and TRBJ2-7, with 7 bases matching TRBD2. CDR3: CASSARGTTAYEQYF. CDR3 bases: TGTGCCAGCAGTGCCCGCGGGACTACCGCCTACGAGCAGTACTTC.